This passage covers 21 T cell receptor beta chains from one sample sequenced in a study of T cell clonotyping in hematopoietic cell transplantation. Using immunoSEQ multiplex PCR, the repertoire was profiled, and TCRdb retains in-frame clones only, with some absent. The sample comprises under 6,000 clones, roughly 19% of which are singletons, and around 23% rests with the top ten. The sample was PBMCs, taken 180 days after allogeneic stem cell transplant. All receptors derive from a male patient in his late teens or twenties who had an allogeneic stem cell transplant, so the T cells may come from the graft donor. Some clones in this sample may be carry-over from other donors' samples.

This rearrangement joins TRBV29-1 to TRBJ2-7, with D possibly matching TRBD1 (5 bases). The CDR3 runs 11 residues. Germline V CDR1 and CDR2: SQVTM, ANQGSEA. V lost 1 base and J lost 6, with 7 bases in between. CDR3 sequence: CSVEVGPEQYF. The DNA of the CDR3 is TGCAGCGTTGAAGTGGGGCCCGAGCAGTACTTC.

J is TRBJ2-3 and V is TRBV30, with TRBD1 matching over 8 bases. This CDR3 spans 16 amino acids. The V segment lost 5 bases and the J segment 3 bases; nucleotides outside the gene matches: 13. CDR1 is GTSNPN and CDR2 is SVGIG in the germline V gene (reference sequence). The CDR3: CAWRQYRGRGTDTQYF. Here the CDR3 DNA reads TGTGCCTGGCGACAGTACAGGGGGAGAGGGACAGATACGCAGTATTTT.

The chain employs TRBV19 and TRBJ1-2; 7 nucleotides agree with TRBD1. Germline V CDR1 and CDR2: LNHDA, SQIVND (reference sequence). The V segment lost 8 bases and the J segment 1 base; nucleotides outside the gene matches: 7. This CDR3 contains 14 residues. The CDR3 sequence is CASVTTGNNYGYTF. CDR3 nucleotide sequence: TGTGCCAGTGTAACGACAGGGAATAACTATGGCTACACCTTC.

This clone was counted between two and nine times. Sequence at one end of the junction differs from germline and may be a read error. V usage is TRBV30 and J usage is TRBJ2-5; no clear D gene. The CDR3 has 11 amino acids. Germline-derived CDR1 and CDR2 are GTSNPN and SVGIG (reference sequence). CDR3 residues: CAWSAQETQYF. In nucleotides, the CDR3 is TGTGCCTGGAGTGCCCAAGAGACTCAGTACTTC.

The rearrangement links TRBV30 to TRBJ1-1; D is unclear. The CDR3 consists of 13 residues. Germline V gene sequence: CDR1 GTSNPN, CDR2 SVGIG (reference sequence). V shed 1 base and J shed 6 bases, with 12 bases lying between them. As DNA, the CDR3 is TGTGCCTGGAGTGGGTCGGGTTTCTCTGAAGCTTTCTTT. Its translation is CAWSGSGFSEAFF.

This clone was counted a few times. Written as DNA, the CDR3 is TGTGCCAGCAGTGATACCAGTCTCCGGGGCTACACCTTC. Translated: CASSDTSLRGYTF. This chain links TRBV25-1 with TRBJ1-2; D remains ambiguous. This CDR3 spans 13 amino acids. With 3 bases removed from V and 8 bases from J, the gap between germline ends came to 13 bases. Per germline, CDR1 MGHDK and CDR2 SYGVNS.

CDR3 nucleotide sequence: TGTGCCTGGGGTCCCCGGGCGGGAGCGTTCTCCTACGAGCAGTACTTC. Encoded protein: CAWGPRAGAFSYEQYF. J is TRBJ2-7 and V is TRBV30, with 7 bases that match TRBD2. CDR1 and CDR2 from the germline V gene are GTSNPN and SVGIG (reference sequence). The CDR3 is made up of 16 amino acids. J gave up 0 bases and V 5 bases, and 13 bases lay outside the gene matches.

This clone is categorized as large (0.1 to 1%). The CDR3, as DNA: TGTGCCATAGGACAGGGTTCTCCCCCGCCTCTCGAGCAGTACTTC. Translating it yields CAIGQGSPPPLEQYF. V is TRBV10-3 and J is TRBJ2-7, with 8 bases lining up with TRBD1. This CDR3 is 15 amino acids long. The V gene end was trimmed by 9 bases and the J gene end by 6 bases; junction bases not matched to a gene: 16. The germline CDR1 and CDR2 sequences are ENHRY and SYGVKD.

This clone has just a few counts. The V call is TRBV9, the J call TRBJ2-1, with 10 bases lining up with TRBD1. Trimming took 8 bases from V and 3 from J; bases not matched to a gene: 5. From germline, CDR1 is SGDLS and CDR2 YYNGEE. This CDR3 has 14 residues. The chain's CDR3 is CARPGQGNYNEQFF. Here the CDR3 DNA reads TGTGCCAGACCGGGACAGGGGAACTACAATGAGCAGTTCTTC.

This rearrangement joins TRBV25-1 to TRBJ2-2; unclear D gene. V lost 4 bases, J lost 4 bases, and 4 bases lay in between. The length of the CDR3 is 12 residues. The germline V gene encodes CDR1 MGHDK and CDR2 SYGVNS. The CDR3 spells CASSVGTGELFF. The CDR3 nucleotides are TGTGCCAGCAGTGTAGGCACCGGGGAGCTGTTTTTT.

V is TRBV30 and J is TRBJ1-5, with D perhaps matching TRBD1 (5 bases). The CDR3 runs to 13 residues. V lost 4 bases and J 7 bases, leaving 14 bases between the germline ends. Germline CDR1 is GTSNPN and CDR2 is SVGIG (reference sequence). The CDR3 protein is CAWTRSREQPQHF. In DNA form, the CDR3 reads TGTGCCTGGACCCGGAGCAGGGAACAGCCCCAGCATTTT. The whole variable domain, remainder taken from reference TRBV30 and TRBJ1-5, is SQTIHQWPATLVQPVGSPLSLECTVEGTSNPNLYWYRQAAGRGLQLLFYSVGIGQISSEVPQNLSASRPQDRQFILSSKKLLLSDSGFYLCAWTRSREQPQHFGDGTRLSIL.

This chain links TRBV29-1 with TRBJ2-7; D unresolved. The CDR3 consists of 11 residues. The V end was cut by 4 bases, the J end by 2 bases, with 6 bases between. Germline values: CDR1 SQVTM, CDR2 ANQGSEA. DNA for the CDR3: TGCAGCGTTGGTAGGGCCTACGAGCAGTACTTC. Amino acid sequence: CSVGRAYEQYF.

This clone was counted only a few times. J is TRBJ2-7 and V is TRBV6-5; D not resolved. Trimming took 4 bases from V and 3 from J, leaving 7 bases between them. Germline-derived CDR1 and CDR2 are MNHEY and SVGAGI. The CDR3 runs 12 residues. The CDR3 protein is CASSSAYYEQYF. The CDR3 bases are TGTGCCAGCAGTTCCGCCTACTACGAGCAGTACTTC.

This clone was observed a handful of times. The V and J genes are TRBV6-6 and TRBJ1-4; D remains unclear. Germline CDR1 and CDR2: MNHNY and SVGAGI (reference sequence). Trimming took 6 bases from V and 8 from J, leaving 13 bases between them. The CDR3 spans 13 residues. This chain's CDR3 is CASSLPAEEKLFF. CDR3 bases: TGTGCCAGCAGCCTTCCAGCGGAGGAAAAACTGTTTTTT.

This clone was counted a few times. CDR3 DNA sequence: TGTGCCAGCAGTCCCGGGACAGGGGGCAATGAGCAGTTCTTC. It specifies CASSPGTGGNEQFF. The gene calls are TRBV6-5 and TRBJ2-1; 11 bases are a match to TRBD1. Per the germline V gene, CDR1 is MNHEY and CDR2 is SVGAGI. With V trimmed by 5 bases and J by 6 bases, 3 bases remained unmatched. There are 14 residues in the CDR3.

This clone was counted a few times. The chain has TRBV30 and TRBJ1-2, with D possibly matching TRBD1 (5 bases). Germline V CDR1 and CDR2: GTSNPN, SVGIG (reference sequence). V lost 4 bases and J lost 3, with 6 bases in between. This CDR3 is built from 11 residues. The CDR3 DNA follows: TGTGCCTGGACAGGGTACTATGGCTACACCTTC. It is translated as CAWTGYYGYTF.

This clone was seen more than once but under ten times. The chain combines TRBV27 with TRBJ2-7; tentatively, D is TRBD1 (5 bases). In germline, CDR1 is MNHEY, CDR2 SMNVEV (reference sequence). V lost 3 bases, J lost 6 bases, and 6 bases lay in between. The CDR3 has 11 amino acids. Here the CDR3 reads CASSLGLEQYF. Here the CDR3 DNA reads TGTGCCAGCAGTTTGGGGCTCGAGCAGTACTTC.

This clone qualifies as large (0.1 to 1%). V gene TRBV29-1 combines with J gene TRBJ1-1, with 7 bases that match TRBD1. This CDR3 is 13 amino acids long. The V gene end was trimmed by 6 bases and the J gene end by 4 bases; junction bases not matched to a gene: 8. CDR1 SQVTM and CDR2 ANQGSEA come from the germline V gene. The CDR3 reads CSVLGQQGTEAFF. The CDR3 nucleotides are TGCAGCGTCCTGGGACAGCAGGGCACTGAAGCTTTCTTT.

This chain joins TRBV30 and TRBJ1-5; unclear D gene. The germline CDR1 and CDR2 sequences are GTSNPN and SVGIG (reference sequence). The CDR3 is 15 amino acids. V lost 0 bases to trimming and J lost 0 bases, with 9 bases between them. The CDR3 sequence is CAWSVGGYSNQPQHF. CDR3 DNA sequence: TGTGCCTGGAGTGTCGGCGGTTATAGCAATCAGCCCCAGCATTTT.

This clone has just a few counts. The rearrangement links TRBV19 to TRBJ2-7; D is ambiguous. Germline V gene data show CDR1 as LNHDA and CDR2 as SQIVND (reference sequence). The CDR3 runs to 13 residues. V was cut by 4 bases and J by 0 bases, with 7 bases left in between. CDR3: CASSKFTSYEQYF. DNA for the CDR3: TGTGCCAGTAGTAAATTCACCTCCTACGAGCAGTACTTC.

This clone was recorded a few times. The gene calls are TRBV30 and TRBJ1-2, with 7 nucleotides matching TRBD1. From germline, CDR1 is GTSNPN and CDR2 SVGIG (reference sequence). V trimming: 2 bases; J trimming: 6 bases; junction bases outside the gene matches: 21. The CDR3 runs 18 residues. In DNA, the CDR3 is TGTGCCTGGAGTACTGACAGGGAAAGGTTTGGTTTGTTGGATGGCTACACCTTC. Translating it yields CAWSTDRERFGLLDGYTF.